Listed here is a single T cell receptor (beta chain). The antigen is undetermined. This record belongs to a study of cytomegalovirus exposure and HLA in healthy donors. Broader study findings: Evidence from a later analysis indicated that most CMV-associated TCR beta chains looked HLA-restricted. Listed as cytomegalovirus-associated were 150 or so TCR beta chains.

V lost 5 bases to trimming and J lost 6 bases, with 12 bases between them. Germline V gene lookup returns CDR1 SGHTA and CDR2 FQGNSA. This CDR3 region has 13 residues. A multiplex PCR was run with 60 Vbeta primers and 13 Jbeta primers. Produced via immunoSEQ multiplex PCR; TCRdb's table is partial and in-frame only. In the table there are roughly 120,000 clones, 80% of which are singletons. J is TRBJ2-3 and V is TRBV7-2; D may be TRBD1 (6 bases). The receptor's source is a female donor in good health and CMV-seropositive. Specimen: PBMCs. CDR3 sequence (DNA): TGTGCCAGCAGCCGCCCTAGGGGGGATACGCAGTATTTT. Translation gives CASSRPRGDTQYF.